This T cell receptor beta chain is drawn from a study of shared clonotypes between healthy human individuals. Findings and caveats of the study: Sorted-subset sequencing was shown by rarefaction to be incomplete despite large depth. Non-shared clonotypes had lower generation probabilities than those shared by all four donors.

None of the donors, who were healthy HIV-negative adults, had recently had acute infections or vaccinations. CD45RA+ naive and CD45RA-negative memory subsets were separated from CD4+ cells. CDR1 and CDR2 (germline): SGHNT, YYREEE (reference sequence). The CDR3 consists of 15 residues. V lost 0 bases, J lost 7 bases, and 13 bases lay in between. Points on this clone: Its antigen is still unknown.

Assay: immunoSEQ multiplex PCR; the TCRdb copy retains only in-frame clones and omits some. The sample lists around 2.5 million clones; approximately 94% were seen once. The TCR was taken from a man aged 18-30 years in good health. Some clones in this sample may be carry-over from other donors' samples. The chain uses TRBV5-4 and TRBJ2-2, with D unresolved. Sequenced sample: naive CD4+ T cells from PBMCs. Sample subset: CD45RA+ positively selected. The CDR3 DNA reads as TGTGCCAGCAGCTTGGAGGGTCGGGTGAACGGGGAGCTGTTTTTT. Encoded protein: CASSLEGRVNGELFF. The full variable domain, in which reference TRBV5-4 and TRBJ2-2 provide the parts outside the CDR3, is ETGVTQSPTHLIKTRGQQVTLRCSSQSGHNTVSWYQQALGQGPQFIFQYYREEENGRGNFPPRFSGLQFPNYSSELNVNALELDDSALYLCASSLEGRVNGELFFGEGSRLTVL.